The 25 T cell receptor beta chains listed next were all sequenced from one sample in a study of blood T cell repertoires in COVID-19. Assay used: immunoSEQ multiplex PCR; TCRdb lists only in-frame clones, some missing. The data contain about 170,000 clones, approximately 89% of them singletons. Sequenced input: peripheral blood. The origin of the receptors is a man between 65 and 85 years old with acute or convalescent COVID-19.

V and J are TRBV20-1 and TRBJ2-3; tentatively, D is TRBD1 (5 bases). Germline values: CDR1 DFQATT, CDR2 SNEGSKA (reference sequence). The CDR3 is 11 amino acids. V was trimmed by 4 bases and J by 7 bases, leaving 9 bases between them. The CDR3: CSAIQGNTQYF. Here the CDR3 DNA reads TGCAGTGCTATCCAGGGAAATACGCAGTATTTT.

This clone was recorded only once. The J gene is TRBJ2-7, the V gene TRBV10-3; 7 positions agree with TRBD1. The CDR3 is 14 residues long. CDR1 ENHRY and CDR2 SYGVKD come from the germline V gene. J was trimmed by 2 bases and V by 2 bases; bases with no gene match: 3. DNA for the CDR3: TGTGCCATCAGTGAGAGGGACAGAACCTACGAGCAGTACTTC. Translated: CAISERDRTYEQYF.

The chain combines TRBV5-4 with TRBJ1-6, with D unclear. Germline CDR1 and CDR2: SGHNT and YYREEE (reference sequence). The germline V and J ends were trimmed by 4 bases and 7 bases, with 15 bases remaining between them. The CDR3 runs to 15 residues. CDR3: CASSPGDGRNSPLHF. The CDR3 nucleotides read TGTGCCAGCAGCCCCGGTGACGGGAGAAATTCACCCCTCCACTTT.

This clone was recorded at least ten times. The CDR3: CASSITGHNYGYTF. The CDR3 DNA sequence: TGTGCCAGTAGTATCACGGGACATAACTATGGCTACACCTTC. This rearrangement joins TRBV19 to TRBJ1-2, with D maybe TRBD1 (6 bases). Trimming shortened V by 3 bases and J by 1 base, and 9 bases separated the two germline ends. The germline gives CDR1 LNHDA, CDR2 SQIVND (reference sequence). This CDR3 spans 14 amino acids.

J is TRBJ1-5 and V is TRBV28; 7 nucleotides line up with TRBD1. Germline assignment: CDR1 MDHEN and CDR2 SYDVKM. The trim removed 8 bases at V and 4 bases at J, leaving 8 bases unmatched. The CDR3 covers 14 residues. The CDR3 protein is CASHETGWNQPQHF. CDR3 in DNA: TGTGCCAGCCATGAGACAGGGTGGAATCAGCCCCAGCATTTT.

This clone was seen a single time. The chain couples TRBV10-3 to TRBJ2-5; 13 positions match TRBD2. CDR3 length: 17 amino acids. V gave up 6 bases and J gave up 3 bases; unmatched junction bases: 10. CDR1 and CDR2 from the germline V gene are ENHRY and SYGVKD. DNA for the CDR3: TGTGCCATCAGCAATCCTGGACTAGCGGGGGTCGAAGAGACCCAGTACTTC. Its protein product is CAISNPGLAGVEETQYF.

The chain couples TRBV14 to TRBJ2-3, with 8 bases identical to TRBD2. The CDR3 runs 13 residues. V dropped 8 bases and J dropped 6; count of bases not matched to a gene: 7. Germline CDR1 SGHDN, CDR2 FVKESK. CDR3 residues: CASLSGEGDTQYF. The DNA of the CDR3 is TGTGCCAGCCTTAGCGGGGAGGGGGATACGCAGTATTTT.

V and J are TRBV29-1 and TRBJ2-3, with a tentative D call TRBD2 (5 bases). CDR1 and CDR2 from the germline V gene are SQVTM and ANQGSEA. The V end was cut by 4 bases, the J end by 1 base, with 9 bases between. This CDR3 has 13 residues. This CDR3 reads CSVAGGRTDTQYF. The CDR3 region has the DNA TGCAGCGTTGCTGGAGGACGCACAGATACGCAGTATTTT.

This clone was seen just once. The rearrangement uses TRBV24-1 and TRBJ2-3, with unresolved D. The germline V gene encodes CDR1 KGHDR and CDR2 SFDVKD. Trimming left V 3 bases short and J 2 bases short, with 8 bases between. This CDR3 has 14 residues. DNA of the CDR3: TGTGCCACCAGTGATCAAACAGCCACAGATACGCAGTATTTT. Protein sequence: CATSDQTATDTQYF.

This rearrangement joins TRBV2 to TRBJ1-2; no clear D gene. The CDR3 runs 14 residues. Germline CDR1 reads SNHLY; CDR2 reads FYNNEI. V was trimmed by 5 bases and J by 4 bases, leaving 14 bases between them. The CDR3 region has the DNA TGTGCCAGCAGTCCTTATGACATGGGCTATGGCTACACCTTC. Encoded protein: CASSPYDMGYGYTF. The variable domain in full, with the rest retrieved from reference TRBV2 and TRBJ1-2, is EPEVTQTPSHQVTQMGQEVILRCVPISNHLYFYWYRQILGQKVEFLVSFYNNEISEKSEIFDDQFSVERPDGSNFTLKIRSTKLEDSAMYFCASSPYDMGYGYTFGSGTRLTVV.

The V call is TRBV7-3, the J call TRBJ2-1; TRBD2 aligns across 14 bases. The CDR3 extends over 17 amino acids. J gave up 8 bases and V 0 bases, and 6 bases lay outside the gene matches. CDR1 and CDR2 from the germline V gene are SGHTA and FQGTGA. CDR3 DNA sequence: TGTGCCAGCAGCTTAACGGGGGGACTAGCGGGAGATCATGAGCAGTTCTTC. Translated: CASSLTGGLAGDHEQFF.

This clone was counted only a few times. The chain combines TRBV11-3 with TRBJ2-2, with D possibly TRBD2 on 6 matching bases. Germline CDR1 and CDR2: SGHNT and YENEEA. The CDR3 runs 13 residues. V was trimmed by 4 bases and J by 6 bases, leaving 9 bases between them. CDR3 region: CASSSGRPGELFF. Here the CDR3 DNA reads TGTGCCAGCAGCTCGGGGAGGCCCGGGGAGCTGTTTTTT.

This chain uses TRBV27 with TRBJ1-1; D gene ambiguous. Germline CDR1 and CDR2: MNHEY and SMNVEV (reference sequence). This CDR3 contains 13 residues. V was clipped by 3 bases and J by 2 bases, with 7 bases between them. CDR3 in DNA: TGTGCCAGCAGTTTCGACATAAACACTGAAGCTTTCTTT. Residues: CASSFDINTEAFF.

The chain employs TRBV10-3 and TRBJ1-3; D is ambiguous. Trimming took off 3 bases at V and 1 base at J, with 13 bases between the two ends. The CDR3 covers 16 residues. Germline loops: CDR1 ENHRY, CDR2 SYGVKD. The CDR3 bases are TGTGCCATCAGTGACCGGAAGGTACAGTCTGGAAACACCATATATTTT. Its translation: CAISDRKVQSGNTIYF.

J is TRBJ1-2 and V is TRBV12-3 or TRBV12-4; D unclear. This CDR3 spans 12 amino acids. The germline V and J ends were trimmed by 1 base and 14 bases, with 14 bases remaining between them. The DNA of the CDR3 is TGTGCCAGCAGTTTAGGGGCGGCCGCGGGAACCTTC. The encoded protein is CASSLGAAAGTF.

This clone occurred a few times. This sequence joins TRBV15 and TRBJ2-7; D remains ambiguous. The CDR3 has 16 residues. Germline V CDR1 and CDR2: LNHNV, YYDKDF (reference sequence). V dropped 0 bases and J dropped 2 bases, with 14 bases sitting between them. CDR3 DNA sequence: TGTGCCACCAGCAGAGAATCCGCAGGTACTCCCTACGAGCAGTACTTC. Translated: CATSRESAGTPYEQYF.

The chain joins TRBV19 to TRBJ1-2; the D is unclear. Germline assignment: CDR1 LNHDA and CDR2 SQIVND (reference sequence). CDR3 length equals 12 residues. The V and J ends lost 4 bases and 4 bases respectively, with 7 bases between them. The CDR3 DNA follows: TGTGCCAGTAGTAATTCCGTCTATGGCTACACCTTC. Translation: CASSNSVYGYTF.

V and J are TRBV9 and TRBJ2-1; 8 bases agree with TRBD2. The CDR3 length is 16 residues. After removal of 0 bases from V and 5 bases from J, the junction contained 7 bases not matched to a gene. The V gene's germline CDR1 is SGDLS and CDR2 YYNGEE. CDR3 DNA sequence: TGTGCCAGCAGCGTAGGGTTGTCTAGCGGGCACAATGAGCAGTTCTTC. Translating it yields CASSVGLSSGHNEQFF.

This clone is a singleton in its sample. The chain uses TRBV6-6 and TRBJ2-7, with a tentative D call TRBD1 (6 bases). V lost 6 bases and J lost 2, with 17 bases in between. The length of the CDR3 is 15 residues. Germline lookup yields CDR1 MNHNY and CDR2 SVGAGI (reference sequence). The CDR3 coding sequence is TGTGCCAGCAGGCCCCACAGGGTACCTACCTACGAGCAGTACTTC. As protein: CASRPHRVPTYEQYF.

The chain joins TRBV5-1 to TRBJ2-7; TRBD2 matches 8 bases. Per germline, CDR1 SGHRS and CDR2 YFSETQ. V gave up 4 bases and J gave up 7 bases; unmatched junction bases: 16. This CDR3 is built from 16 residues. The CDR3 coding sequence is TGCGCCAGCAGCGGTATGACTCCCGGGGGGGCTCGGGAGCAGTACTTC. Translating gives CASSGMTPGGAREQYF.

This sequence joins TRBV28 and TRBJ1-2, with 7 bases fitting TRBD1. The germline V gene encodes CDR1 MDHEN and CDR2 SYDVKM. The CDR3 consists of 15 residues. Losses at the gene ends were 6 bases for V and 6 bases for J; bases not matched to a gene: 13. This CDR3 is CASSPATGRPDGYTF. The DNA of the CDR3 is TGTGCCAGCAGCCCCGCGACAGGGCGCCCCGATGGCTACACCTTC.

The chain is built from TRBV28 and TRBJ1-2, with 7 bases that match TRBD1. V was clipped by 5 bases and J by 2 bases; unmatched bases: 14. CDR1 and CDR2 (germline): MDHEN, SYDVKM. This CDR3 has 17 residues. The CDR3 DNA follows: TGTGCCAGCAGTCTCTCAGCCGGGACAGCAAGCAACTATGGCTACACCTTC. Residues: CASSLSAGTASNYGYTF.

This clone was seen just once. The chain's CDR3 is CASSPRTGSASGEQYF. CDR3 coding DNA: TGCGCCAGCAGCCCTCGGACAGGGAGCGCCTCGGGCGAGCAGTACTTC. The V call is TRBV5-1, the J call TRBJ2-7; 8 bases fit TRBD1. In germline, CDR1 is SGHRS, CDR2 YFSETQ. The CDR3 spans 16 residues. J gave up 6 bases and V 4 bases, and 15 bases lay outside the gene matches. Full variable domain (missing parts from reference TRBV5-1 and TRBJ2-7): KAGVTQTPRYLIKTRGQQVTLSCSPISGHRSVSWYQQTPGQGLQFLFEYFSETQRNKGNFPGRFSGRQFSNSRSEMNVSTLELGDSALYLCASSPRTGSASGEQYFGPGTRLTVT.

The chain combines TRBV2 with TRBJ2-5; 7 nucleotides match TRBD1. This CDR3 has 13 amino acids. The germline V gene encodes CDR1 SNHLY and CDR2 FYNNEI. V was clipped by 6 bases and J by 4 bases; unmatched bases: 5. Here the CDR3 DNA reads TGTGCCAGCAGGGGACAGTCGGGAGAGACCCAGTACTTC. This codes for CASRGQSGETQYF.

The V and J genes are TRBV5-1 and TRBJ1-1; D is undetermined. Trimming stripped 2 bases from V and 5 bases from J, with 10 bases between. Per the germline V gene, CDR1 is SGHRS and CDR2 is YFSETQ. This CDR3 spans 13 amino acids. CDR3 residues: CASSFEGETEAFF. The CDR3 nucleotides are TGCGCCAGCAGCTTTGAGGGTGAAACTGAAGCTTTCTTT.